The rows below give T cell receptor beta chains drawn from one sample of a study of T cells in Graves' hyperthyroidism and ophthalmopathy. In TCRdb, the multiplex PCR reads were re-called with MiXCR into one record per CDR3 protein. The sample gives 640,000 or so distinct CDR3 sequences, roughly 14% of which show up once; about 4% is in the top ten. Sequenced input: blood. The source is a woman aged 40 to 55 with Graves' ophthalmopathy. Each CDR3 is given with its conserved first and last residue. A D gene is named only where the DNA matches it firmly. Expanded clones get a size class; other rows say once, few or many, or leave the size out.

j_call: TRBJ2-5
d_call: NA
v_call: TRBV11-2
clone_size: many
cdr3_aa: CASSLAGTTDQETQYF
cdr3_nt: TGTGCCAGCAGCTTAGCCGGGACGACGGACCAAGAGACCCAGTACTTC

j_call: TRBJ1-6
d_call: NA
v_call: TRBV18
clone_size: NA
cdr3_aa: CASSPDKDGSPLHF
cdr3_nt: TGTGCCAGCTCACCCGACAAAGACGGATCACCCCTCCACTTT

j_call: TRBJ1-5
d_call: TRBD1
v_call: TRBV6-1
clone_size: few
cdr3_aa: CASSGGTGGVSRPQHF
cdr3_nt: TGTGCCAGCAGTGGAGGGACAGGGGGCGTATCGCGGCCCCAGCATTTT

j_call: TRBJ2-7
d_call: NA
v_call: TRBV3-1
clone_size: many
cdr3_aa: CASSQDQHEQYF
cdr3_nt: TGTGCCAGCAGCCAAGATCAGCACGAGCAGTACTTC

j_call: TRBJ2-7
d_call: TRBD2
v_call: TRBV6-5
clone_size: NA
cdr3_aa: CASSYSLAGGPKEQYF
cdr3_nt: TGTGCCAGCAGTTACTCGTTAGCGGGAGGGCCGAAAGAGCAGTACTTC

j_call: TRBJ2-2
d_call: TRBD2
v_call: TRBV19
clone_size: few
cdr3_aa: CASGLSGRFTGELFF
cdr3_nt: TGTGCCAGTGGGTTAAGCGGGAGGTTCACCGGGGAGCTGTTTTTT

j_call: TRBJ1-1
d_call: NA
v_call: TRBV7-2
clone_size: NA
cdr3_aa: CASSFKIEAFF
cdr3_nt: TGTGCCAGCAGCTTTAAAATTGAAGCTTTCTTT

j_call: TRBJ2-7
d_call: NA
v_call: TRBV10-3
clone_size: few
cdr3_aa: CAISESTRYGGEQYF
cdr3_nt: TGTGCCATCAGTGAGTCGACTCGATATGGGGGCGAGCAGTACTTC

j_call: TRBJ2-5
d_call: NA
v_call: TRBV6-5
clone_size: once
cdr3_aa: CASSYYATTGTQYF
cdr3_nt: TGTGCCAGCAGTTACTACGCCACCACGGGGACCCAGTACTTC

j_call: TRBJ1-2
d_call: NA
v_call: TRBV20-1
clone_size: many
cdr3_aa: CSARGVRVTSGYTF
cdr3_nt: TGCAGTGCTAGAGGCGTCAGGGTCACTAGTGGCTACACCTTC

j_call: TRBJ1-6
d_call: NA
v_call: TRBV27
clone_size: many
cdr3_aa: CASSSHRLAPNSPLHF
cdr3_nt: TGTGCCAGCAGTTCTCACAGGCTCGCCCCCAATTCACCCCTCCACTTT

j_call: TRBJ2-5
d_call: NA
v_call: TRBV12-3/TRBV12-4
clone_size: many
cdr3_aa: CASSLNPIGETQYF
cdr3_nt: TGTGCCAGCAGTTTAAACCCTATAGGAGAGACCCAGTACTTC

j_call: TRBJ1-2
d_call: NA
v_call: TRBV4-1
clone_size: many
cdr3_aa: CASSQGQFNYGYTF
cdr3_nt: TGCGCCAGCAGCCAAGGACAGTTTAACTATGGCTACACCTTC

j_call: TRBJ2-7
d_call: TRBD1
v_call: TRBV19
clone_size: NA
cdr3_aa: CASSVRDSVGEQYF
cdr3_nt: TGTGCCAGTAGTGTCAGGGACAGCGTGGGGGAGCAGTACTTC

j_call: TRBJ2-7
d_call: TRBD1
v_call: TRBV20-1
clone_size: few
cdr3_aa: CSATGTGVQHSYEQYF
cdr3_nt: TGCAGTGCTACCGGGACAGGCGTGCAACACTCCTACGAGCAGTACTTC

j_call: TRBJ2-2
d_call: TRBD1
v_call: TRBV18
clone_size: NA
cdr3_aa: CASSPQGTGTGELFF
cdr3_nt: TGTGCCAGCTCACCCCAGGGGACAGGGACCGGGGAGCTGTTTTTT

j_call: TRBJ2-7
d_call: TRBD2
v_call: TRBV28
clone_size: many
cdr3_aa: CASNTLGTSGFKQYF
cdr3_nt: TGTGCCAGCAATACCCTCGGGACTAGCGGATTCAAGCAGTACTTC

j_call: TRBJ2-7
d_call: NA
v_call: TRBV7-2
clone_size: many
cdr3_aa: CASSRDSLLGEQYF
cdr3_nt: TGTGCCAGCAGCAGAGACAGTCTCCTGGGAGAGCAGTACTTC